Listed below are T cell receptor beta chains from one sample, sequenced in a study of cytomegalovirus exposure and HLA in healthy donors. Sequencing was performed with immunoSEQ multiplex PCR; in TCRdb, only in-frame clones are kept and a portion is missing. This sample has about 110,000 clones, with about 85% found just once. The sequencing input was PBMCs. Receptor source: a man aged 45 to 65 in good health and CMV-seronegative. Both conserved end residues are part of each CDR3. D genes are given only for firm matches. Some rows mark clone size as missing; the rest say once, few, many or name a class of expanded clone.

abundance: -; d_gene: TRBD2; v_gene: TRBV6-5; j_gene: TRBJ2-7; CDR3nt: TGTGCCAGCAGCCCCACCATGGGGAGGGCCTACGAGCAGTACTTC; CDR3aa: CASSPTMGRAYEQYF
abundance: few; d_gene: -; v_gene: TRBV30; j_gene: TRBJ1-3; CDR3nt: TGTGCCTGGAGTGAATATAGGGGCTCTGGAAACACCATATATTTT; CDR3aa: CAWSEYRGSGNTIYF
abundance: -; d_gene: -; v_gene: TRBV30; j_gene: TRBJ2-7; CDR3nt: TGTGCCTGGAGTGGCCTCCGGACTCGGGGAACCCGCATCTACGAGCAGTACTTC; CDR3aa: CAWSGLRTRGTRIYEQYF
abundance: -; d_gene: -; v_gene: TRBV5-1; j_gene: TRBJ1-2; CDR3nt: TGCGCCAGCAGCTTAGGCGGGTATGGCTACACCTTC; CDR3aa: CASSLGGYGYTF
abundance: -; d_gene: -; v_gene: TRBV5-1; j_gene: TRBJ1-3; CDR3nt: TGCGCCAGCAGCACCACAGGGTCGGGGACCTCTGGAAACACCATATATTTT; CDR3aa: CASSTTGSGTSGNTIYF
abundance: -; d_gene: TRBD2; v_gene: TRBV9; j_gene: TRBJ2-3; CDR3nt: TGTGCCAGCAGCCCAGGGGTTTCTAGCGGGGCGGATACGCAGTATTTT; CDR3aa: CASSPGVSSGADTQYF
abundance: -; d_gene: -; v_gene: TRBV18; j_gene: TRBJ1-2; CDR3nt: TGTGCCAGCTCACCACTGGGAGAATATGGCTACACCTTC; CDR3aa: CASSPLGEYGYTF
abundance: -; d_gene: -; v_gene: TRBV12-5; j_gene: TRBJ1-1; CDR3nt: TGTGCTAGTCGGGGGTCTGGAGGGACTGAAGCTTTCTTT; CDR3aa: CASRGSGGTEAFF
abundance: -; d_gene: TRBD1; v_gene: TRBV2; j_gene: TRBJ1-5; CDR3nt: TGTGCCAGCCAAGGACAGGGGGGGGGCAATCAGCCCCAGCATTTT; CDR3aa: CASQGQGGGNQPQHF
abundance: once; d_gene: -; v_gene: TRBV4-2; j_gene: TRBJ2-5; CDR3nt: TGTGCCAGCAGCCAAGAGAGGTTCGGGACCCAGTACTTC; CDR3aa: CASSQERFGTQYF
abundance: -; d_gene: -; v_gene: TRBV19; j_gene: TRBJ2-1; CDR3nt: TGTGCCAGTAGACCGGGAGTGAGCTCCTACAATGAGCAGTTCTTC; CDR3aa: CASRPGVSSYNEQFF
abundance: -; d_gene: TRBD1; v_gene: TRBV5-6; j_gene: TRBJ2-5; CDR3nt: TGTGCCAGCAGCTTCCGGGACAGGGAATACTTC; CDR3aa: CASSFRDREYF
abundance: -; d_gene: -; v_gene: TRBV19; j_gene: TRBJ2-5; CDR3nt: TGTGCCAGTAATAGTAACCAAGAGACCCAGTACTTC; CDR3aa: CASNSNQETQYF
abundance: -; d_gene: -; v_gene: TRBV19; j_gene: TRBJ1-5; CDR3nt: TGTGCCAGTAGCCGCACAGGGATAAATCAGCCCCAGCATTTT; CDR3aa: CASSRTGINQPQHF
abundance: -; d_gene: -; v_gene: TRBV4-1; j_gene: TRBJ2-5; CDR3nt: TGCGCCAGCAGCCAAGAGCAGGTCCAAGAGACCCAGTACTTC; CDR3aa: CASSQEQVQETQYF
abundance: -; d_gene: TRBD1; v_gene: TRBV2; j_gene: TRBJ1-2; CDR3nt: TGTGCCAGCAGGGAACAGGGGCCCGGGGGGGGCTACACCTTC; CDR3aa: CASREQGPGGGYTF
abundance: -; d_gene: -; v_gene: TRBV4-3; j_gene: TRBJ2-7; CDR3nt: TGCGCCAGCAGCCAAGTAGGCGGAGGCACCTACGAGCAGTACTTC; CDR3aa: CASSQVGGGTYEQYF
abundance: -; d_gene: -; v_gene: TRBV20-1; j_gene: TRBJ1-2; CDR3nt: TGCAGTGCTAGGCCGGACTATGGCTACACCTTC; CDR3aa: CSARPDYGYTF
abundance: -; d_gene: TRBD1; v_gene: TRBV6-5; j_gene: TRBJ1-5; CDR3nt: TGTGCCAGCAGTCGACAGGGTCTCCAATCCCAGCATTTT; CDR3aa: CASSRQGLQSQHF
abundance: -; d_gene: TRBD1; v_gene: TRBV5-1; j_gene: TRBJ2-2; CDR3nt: TGCGCCAGCAGCGCCTACAGGGGGCGTTTAGACACCGGGGAGCTGTTTTTT; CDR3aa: CASSAYRGRLDTGELFF
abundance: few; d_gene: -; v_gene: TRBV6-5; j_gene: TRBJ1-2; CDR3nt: TGTGCCAGCAGTTACTCGACGACACCCTATGGCTACACCTTC; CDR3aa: CASSYSTTPYGYTF
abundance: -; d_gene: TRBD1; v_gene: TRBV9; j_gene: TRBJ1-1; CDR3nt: TGTGCCAGCATGGAGGGGGCACGAAACACTGAAGCTTTCTTT; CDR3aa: CASMEGARNTEAFF
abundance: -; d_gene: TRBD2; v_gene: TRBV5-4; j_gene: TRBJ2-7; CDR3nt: TGTGCCAGCAGCTTGGTAGCGGGGGCCCTCTCCTACGAGCAGTACTTC; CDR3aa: CASSLVAGALSYEQYF
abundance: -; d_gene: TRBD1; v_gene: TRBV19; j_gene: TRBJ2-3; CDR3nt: TGTGCCAGTAGTAGCAAAGGGGGCATTCACACAGATACGCAGTATTTT; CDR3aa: CASSSKGGIHTDTQYF
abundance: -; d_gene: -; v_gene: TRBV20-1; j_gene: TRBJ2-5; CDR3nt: TGCAGTGCCAAAGACCGACCGGGACTCCACTTC; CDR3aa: CSAKDRPGLHF
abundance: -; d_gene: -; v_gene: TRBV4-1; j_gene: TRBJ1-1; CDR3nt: TGCGCCAGCAGCCAAGGAGTCTTATTGAACACTGAAGCTTTCTTT; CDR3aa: CASSQGVLLNTEAFF
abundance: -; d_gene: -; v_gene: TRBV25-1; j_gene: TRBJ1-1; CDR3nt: TGTGCCAGCTTGGAGACCACAGGGCTACACACTGAAGCTTTCTTT; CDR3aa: CASLETTGLHTEAFF
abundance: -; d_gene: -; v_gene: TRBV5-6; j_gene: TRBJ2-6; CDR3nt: TGTGCCAGCAGCCTACCCCGACTAGCTGGGGCCAACGTCCTGACTTTC; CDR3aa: CASSLPRLAGANVLTF
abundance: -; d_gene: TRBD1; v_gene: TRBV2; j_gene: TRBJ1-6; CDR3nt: TGTGCCAGCGGAAAGGGGGCCTCCTATAATTCACCCCTCCACTTT; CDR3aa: CASGKGASYNSPLHF
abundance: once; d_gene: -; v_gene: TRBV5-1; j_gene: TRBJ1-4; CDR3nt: TGCGCCAGCAGCTTGGCGGGTACTAATGAAAAACTGTTTTTT; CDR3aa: CASSLAGTNEKLFF
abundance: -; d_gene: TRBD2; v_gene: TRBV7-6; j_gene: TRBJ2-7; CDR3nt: TGTGCCAGCATCGGGCTAGCGGGGGGCCAGTACTTC; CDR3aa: CASIGLAGGQYF
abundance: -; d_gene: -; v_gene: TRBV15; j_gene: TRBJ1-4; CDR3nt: TGTGCCACCAGCAGAGTTAGCGGGATGAGGCGAGTTTATGAAAAACTGTTTTTT; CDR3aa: CATSRVSGMRRVYEKLFF
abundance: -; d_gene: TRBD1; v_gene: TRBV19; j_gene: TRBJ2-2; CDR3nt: TGTGCCAGTAGTAATTCCGGGACAGCCCCTATCCCCGGGGAGCTGTTTTTT; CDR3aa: CASSNSGTAPIPGELFF
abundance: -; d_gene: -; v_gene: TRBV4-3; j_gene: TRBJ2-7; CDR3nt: TGCGCCAGCAGCCAAGAAGAGAGCGGGTTCCACGAGCAGTACTTC; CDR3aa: CASSQEESGFHEQYF
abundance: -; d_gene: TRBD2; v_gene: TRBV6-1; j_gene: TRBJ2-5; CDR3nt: TGTGCCAGCAGAAGAGCGGGGGGGCACGAGACCCAGTACTTC; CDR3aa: CASRRAGGHETQYF
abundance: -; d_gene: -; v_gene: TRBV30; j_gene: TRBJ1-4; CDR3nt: TGTGCCTGGAGTGTAACCCCGCTCGGGAGTGAAAAACTGTTTTTT; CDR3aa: CAWSVTPLGSEKLFF
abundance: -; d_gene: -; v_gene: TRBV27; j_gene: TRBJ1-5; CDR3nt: TGTGCCAGCAGTTTACAGGGGTCTCAACAGCCCCAGCATTTT; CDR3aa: CASSLQGSQQPQHF
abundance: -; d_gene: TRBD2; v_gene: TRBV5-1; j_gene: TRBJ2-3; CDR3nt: TGCGCCAGCAGCTTGGTTGCGGGGGAGGGAGATACGCAGTATTTT; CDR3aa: CASSLVAGEGDTQYF
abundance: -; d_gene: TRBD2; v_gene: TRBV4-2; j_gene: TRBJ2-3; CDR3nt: TGTGCCAGCAGCCAATCCCCAGTAGCGGGGAGTTCAGATACGCAGTATTTT; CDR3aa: CASSQSPVAGSSDTQYF
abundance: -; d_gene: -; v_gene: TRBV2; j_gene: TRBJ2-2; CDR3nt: TGTGCCAGCAGGGACCAGGGGAACACCGGGGAGCTGTTTTTT; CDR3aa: CASRDQGNTGELFF
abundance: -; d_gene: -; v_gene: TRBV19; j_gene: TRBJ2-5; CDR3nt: TGTGCCAGTAGTGTCGCGAATCGTCAAGAGACCCAGTACTTC; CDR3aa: CASSVANRQETQYF
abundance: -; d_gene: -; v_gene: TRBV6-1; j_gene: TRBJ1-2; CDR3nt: TGTGCCAGCAGTGAAGCTGGGGGGAAAAGCTATGGCTACACCTTC; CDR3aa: CASSEAGGKSYGYTF
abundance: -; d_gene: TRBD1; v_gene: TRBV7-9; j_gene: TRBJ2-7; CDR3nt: TGTGCCAGCAGCTCGACAGGGGCGACCTACGAGCAGTACTTC; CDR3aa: CASSSTGATYEQYF
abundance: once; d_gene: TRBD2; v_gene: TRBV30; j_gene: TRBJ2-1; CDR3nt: TGTGCCTGGAGTGTAGGCCAGCGGGGTTACAATGAGCAGTTCTTC; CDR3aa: CAWSVGQRGYNEQFF
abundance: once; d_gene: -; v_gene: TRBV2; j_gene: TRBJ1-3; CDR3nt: TGTGCCAGTTCCTTCGGAGGGACTGGAAACACCATATATTTT; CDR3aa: CASSFGGTGNTIYF
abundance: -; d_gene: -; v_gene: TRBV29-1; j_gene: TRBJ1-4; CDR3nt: TGCAGCGTTGGGGCAGATTCAATTGAAAAACTGTTTTTT; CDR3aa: CSVGADSIEKLFF
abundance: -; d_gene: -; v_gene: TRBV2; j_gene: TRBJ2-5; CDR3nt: TGTGCCAGCAGTGATGGCAGGGTCCAAGAGACCCAGTACTTC; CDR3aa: CASSDGRVQETQYF
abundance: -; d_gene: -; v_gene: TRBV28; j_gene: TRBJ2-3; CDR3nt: TGTGCCAGCAGTTTTACTGATACGCAGTATTTT; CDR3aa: CASSFTDTQYF
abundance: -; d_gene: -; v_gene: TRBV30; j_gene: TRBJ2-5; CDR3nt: TGTGCCTGGAGTCCCTCGGTTCAAGAGACCCAGTACTTC; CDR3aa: CAWSPSVQETQYF
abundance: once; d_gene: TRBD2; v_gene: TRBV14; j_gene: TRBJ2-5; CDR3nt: TGTGCCAGCAGCCAAGATAGGAGCGGGGGACGCAGGACCCAGTACTTC; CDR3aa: CASSQDRSGGRRTQYF
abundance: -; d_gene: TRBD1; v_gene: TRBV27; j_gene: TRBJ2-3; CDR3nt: TGTGCCAGCAGTTTGGGGACAGGGAATACGCAGTATTTT; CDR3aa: CASSLGTGNTQYF
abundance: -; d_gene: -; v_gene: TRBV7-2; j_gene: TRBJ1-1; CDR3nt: TGTGCCAGCAGCTTACAGGGCGACACTGAAGCTTTCTTT; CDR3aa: CASSLQGDTEAFF
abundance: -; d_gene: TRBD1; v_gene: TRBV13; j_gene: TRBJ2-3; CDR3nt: TGTGCCAGCAGCTTCTTACAGGGGGTTACGCAGTATTTT; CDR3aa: CASSFLQGVTQYF
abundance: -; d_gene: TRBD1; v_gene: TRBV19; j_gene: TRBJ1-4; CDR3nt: TGTGCCAGTACCACAGGGGGGGGGTATAATGAAAAACTGTTTTTT; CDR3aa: CASTTGGGYNEKLFF